This T cell receptor beta chain originates from a study of T cell changes during pregnancy in multiple sclerosis. The germline V and J ends were trimmed by 5 bases and 1 base, with 14 bases remaining between them. There are 15 residues in the CDR3. The germline CDR1 and CDR2 sequences are SGHTA and FQGNSA. Clones were read by immunoSEQ multiplex PCR, and TCRdb kept only the in-frame ones, dropping some. The table records around 15,000 clones, over 90% of them present only once. The gene calls are TRBV7-2 and TRBJ1-1; the D is unclear. This sequence was found in a female donor in good health, enrolled as a control in a pregnancy study. Sequencing used peripheral blood, obtained in the second trimester of pregnancy. The CDR3 nucleotides read TGTGCCAGCAGCCCCTCGGTCTTTGGGAACACTGAAGCTTTCTTT. This codes for CASSPSVFGNTEAFF.